This T cell receptor (beta chain) was identified during a study of blood T cell repertoires in COVID-19. Authors' data handling: Amplification with reference gene primers provided the estimates of nucleated cell counts. The data were produced by immunoSEQ multiplex PCR, yet TCRdb's version contains in-frame clones alone and is incomplete. D and trimming come from the DNA, and the V and J calls and clone size come from that table. This table has roughly 57,000 clones, roughly 90% appearing once. Germline CDR1 is SGHVS and CDR2 is FNYEAQ. There are 15 residues in the CDR3. Trimming shortened V by 0 bases and J by 5 bases, and 10 bases separated the two germline ends. This clone was detected once.

Sequenced sample: peripheral blood. This sequence was found in a human donor in a cohort sampled during active COVID-19. The chain recombines TRBV7-6 with TRBJ2-2; perhaps TRBD2 as D (7 bases). Here the CDR3 DNA reads TGTGCCAGCAGCTTAGCGGGGGGGCATACCGGGGAGCTGTTTTTT. Translated: CASSLAGGHTGELFF. The full variable domain, rest sourced from reference TRBV7-6 and TRBJ2-2, is GAGVSQSPRYKVTKRGQDVALRCDPISGHVSLYWYRQALGQGPEFLTYFNYEAQQDKSGLPNDRFSAERPEGSISTLTIQRTEQRDSAMYRCASSLAGGHTGELFFGEGSRLTVL.